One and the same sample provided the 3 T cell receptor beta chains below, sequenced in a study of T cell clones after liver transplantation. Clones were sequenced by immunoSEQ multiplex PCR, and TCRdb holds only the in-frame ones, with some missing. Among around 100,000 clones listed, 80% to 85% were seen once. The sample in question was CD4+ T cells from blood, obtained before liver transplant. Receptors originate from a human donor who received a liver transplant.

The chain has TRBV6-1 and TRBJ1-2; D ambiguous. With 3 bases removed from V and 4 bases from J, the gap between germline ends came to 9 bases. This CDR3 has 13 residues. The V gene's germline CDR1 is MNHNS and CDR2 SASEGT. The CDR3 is CASSEVDFYGYTF. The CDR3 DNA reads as TGTGCCAGCAGTGAGGTCGACTTCTATGGCTACACCTTC.

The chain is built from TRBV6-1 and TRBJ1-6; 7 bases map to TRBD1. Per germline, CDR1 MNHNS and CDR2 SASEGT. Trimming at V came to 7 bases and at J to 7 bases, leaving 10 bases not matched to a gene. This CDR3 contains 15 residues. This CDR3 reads CASTSLRDRNSPLHF. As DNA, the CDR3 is TGTGCCAGCACTTCTCTCCGGGACAGAAATTCACCCCTCCACTTT.

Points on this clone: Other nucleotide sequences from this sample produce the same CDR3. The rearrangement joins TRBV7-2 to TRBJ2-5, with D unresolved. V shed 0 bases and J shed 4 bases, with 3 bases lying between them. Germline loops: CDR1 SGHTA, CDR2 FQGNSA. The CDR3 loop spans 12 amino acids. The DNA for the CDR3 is TGTGCCAGCAGCTTAGCGCGAGAGACCCAGTACTTC. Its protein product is CASSLARETQYF. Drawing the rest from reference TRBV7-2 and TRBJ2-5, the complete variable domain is GAGVSQSPSNKVTEKGKDVELRCDPISGHTALYWYRQSLGQGLEFLIYFQGNSAPDKSGLPSDRFSAERTGGSVSTLTIQRTQQEDSAVYLCASSLARETQYFGPGTRLLVL.